Each of the 11 T cell receptor beta chains below was sequenced from the same sample in a study of siplizumab effects on memory and regulatory T cells. TCRdb keeps only in-frame clones here, not all; method: immunoSEQ multiplex PCR. Here the sample spans around 82,000 clones, 93% being singletons. What was sequenced was CD8+ T cells sorted from blood. These receptors were collected from a human donor in good health.

The chain uses TRBV19 and TRBJ2-4; 13 nucleotides align to TRBD2. The junction had 8 bases not matched to a gene; V was cut back by 3 bases and J by 3 bases. CDR1 is LNHDA and CDR2 is SQIVND in the germline V gene (reference sequence). This CDR3 comprises 18 residues. CDR3 DNA sequence: TGTGCCAGTAGTATTACTAGCGGGGGGGCTATGGACAAAAACATTCAGTACTTC. It yields the protein CASSITSGGAMDKNIQYF.

V gene TRBV7-3 combines with J gene TRBJ2-1, with 8 bases matching TRBD2. V trimming: 1 base; J trimming: 3 bases; junction bases outside the gene matches: 2. Per germline, CDR1 SGHTA and CDR2 FQGTGA. This CDR3 is built from 15 residues. For the CDR3, the DNA is TGTGCCAGCAGCTTAAGGAGCGGGGGCTACAATGAGCAGTTCTTC. This gives the protein CASSLRSGGYNEQFF.

This clone has a single count. The rearrangement uses TRBV9 and TRBJ2-1; D ambiguous. The CDR3 loop spans 12 amino acids. With 0 bases removed from V and 8 bases from J, the gap between germline ends came to 6 bases. The germline gives CDR1 SGDLS, CDR2 YYNGEE. CDR3 sequence: CASSVASDEQFF. The CDR3 nucleotides read TGTGCCAGCAGCGTAGCGTCAGATGAGCAGTTCTTC.

The gene calls are TRBV15 and TRBJ2-6; D ambiguous. Germline values: CDR1 LNHNV, CDR2 YYDKDF (reference sequence). CDR3 size: 13 residues. Trimming removed 8 bases from V and 0 bases from J, with 5 bases in between. The CDR3 spells CATGPSGANVLTF. DNA of the CDR3: TGTGCCACCGGGCCCTCTGGGGCCAACGTCCTGACTTTC.

V usage is TRBV9 and J usage is TRBJ1-4; unclear D gene. The CDR3 has 13 residues. Germline CDR1 is SGDLS and CDR2 is YYNGEE. Trimming took 5 bases from V and 0 from J, leaving 5 bases between them. CDR3 region: CASRGATNEKLFF. The DNA of the CDR3 is TGTGCCAGCAGGGGAGCAACTAATGAAAAACTGTTTTTT.

This clone showed up just once. The chain couples TRBV27 to TRBJ2-7; 8 bases are a match to TRBD2. Unmatched junction bases numbered 4, after V lost 3 bases and J lost 3 bases. Germline V gene data show CDR1 as MNHEY and CDR2 as SMNVEV (reference sequence). This CDR3 comprises 14 residues. The DNA for the CDR3 is TGTGCCAGCAGTTTGGCCGGGGGGGGCTACGAGCAGTACTTC. Translating it yields CASSLAGGGYEQYF.

The rearrangement joins TRBV4-2 to TRBJ2-1, with D tentatively TRBD2 (5 bases). This CDR3 comprises 15 residues. From germline, CDR1 is LGHNA and CDR2 YNFKEQ. V was trimmed by 0 bases and J by 2 bases, leaving 8 bases between them. The CDR3 protein is CASSQDLGAYNEQFF. DNA for the CDR3: TGTGCCAGCAGCCAAGATCTCGGGGCCTACAATGAGCAGTTCTTC.

This chain links TRBV9 with TRBJ1-2; D not resolved. Germline CDR1 reads SGDLS; CDR2 reads YYNGEE. The ends were cut back, 3 bases at V and 0 bases at J, with 21 bases in the middle. This CDR3 contains 18 residues. CDR3 in DNA: TGTGCCAGCAGCGCATCCAGGACCCTAACCGTTTCTAACTATGGCTACACCTTC. Translation gives CASSASRTLTVSNYGYTF. The full variable domain, its missing parts supplied by reference TRBV9 and TRBJ1-2, is DSGVTQTPKHLITATGQRVTLRCSPRSGDLSVYWYQQSLDQGLQFLIQYYNGEERAKGNILERFSAQQFPDLHSELNLSSLELGDSALYFCASSASRTLTVSNYGYTFGSGTRLTVV.

V gene TRBV5-1 combines with J gene TRBJ2-3; 7 positions agree with TRBD2. The junction had 11 bases not matched to a gene; V was cut back by 1 base and J by 3 bases. This CDR3 is 17 amino acids long. The germline V gene encodes CDR1 SGHRS and CDR2 YFSETQ. The CDR3 reads CASSLRGEFMGTDTQYF. The DNA for the CDR3 is TGCGCCAGCAGCTTGCGGGGGGAGTTCATGGGGACAGATACGCAGTATTTT.

The chain uses TRBV7-9 and TRBJ2-7; D perhaps matches TRBD1 (5 bases). Germline values: CDR1 SEHNR, CDR2 FQNEAQ (reference sequence). This CDR3 has 13 amino acids. V shed 5 bases and J shed 2 bases, with 10 bases lying between them. CDR3 residues: CASSQGDTYEQYF. The CDR3 region has the DNA TGTGCCAGCAGCCAGGGCGACACCTACGAGCAGTACTTC. Supplemented by reference TRBV7-9 and TRBJ2-7, the full variable domain reads DTGVSQNPRHKITKRGQNVTFRCDPISEHNRLYWYRQTLGQGPEFLTYFQNEAQLEKSRLLSDRFSAERPKGSFSTLEIQRTEQGDSAMYLCASSQGDTYEQYFGPGTRLTVT.

The chain combines TRBV4-3 with TRBJ2-1; 10 positions match TRBD2. V was clipped by 1 base and J by 4 bases; unmatched bases: 1. The CDR3 loop spans 15 amino acids. The germline V gene encodes CDR1 LGHNA and CDR2 YSLEER. The CDR3 nucleotides read TGCGCCAGCAGCCAAGCACTAGCGGGGTACAATGAGCAGTTCTTC. Translation gives CASSQALAGYNEQFF.